What follows are 16 T cell receptor beta chains derived from one specimen sequenced in a study of T cell repertoires in cytomegalovirus infection (dated by TCRdb to the late 2010s). Sequenced on an Illumina HiSeq 1500. The public reads were quality trimmed at Q25 with fastp and then assembled into clones with MiXCR by TCRdb, keeping productive beta chains. Records with the same CDR3 protein are collapsed into one entry carrying the most frequent genes and DNA. Present in this sample are about 530,000 distinct CDR3 sequences, approximately 26% of which were seen just once. Of the sample, over 10% is held by the ten largest clones. The sample was PBMCs. The receptor set was obtained from a human donor in good health (CMV status not recorded). Some clones in this sample may be carry-over from other donors' samples.

The rearrangement links TRBV6-2 or TRBV6-3 to TRBJ1-1, with TRBD1 identical over 8 bases. CDR3 length: 16 residues. CDR1 is MNHEY and CDR2 is SVGEGT in the germline V gene. J was trimmed by 8 bases and V by 8 bases; bases with no gene match: 19. This chain's CDR3 is CASETGQDYPTPEAFF. CDR3 in DNA: TGTGCCAGCGAAACGGGACAGGACTACCCTACCCCCGAAGCTTTCTTT.

For this clonotype: A much larger clonotype is one base distant, so this may be a read error. The chain recombines TRBV7-9 with TRBJ2-3, with a weak D call TRBD1 (6 bases). Per germline, CDR1 SEHNR and CDR2 FQNEAQ (reference sequence). The CDR3 runs 15 residues. V lost 7 bases to trimming and J lost 0 bases, with 14 bases between them. CDR3 in DNA: TGTGCCAGCATCCCAACAGGGTTAAGCACAGATACGCAGTATTTT. Protein: CASIPTGLSTDTQYF. The full variable domain, completed using reference TRBV7-9 and TRBJ2-3, is DTGVSQNPRHKITKRGQNVTFRCDPISEHNRLYWYRQTLGQGPEFLTYFQNEAQLEKSRLLSDRFSAERPKGSFSTLEIQRTEQGDSAMYLCASIPTGLSTDTQYFGPGTRLTVL.

There are many counts of this clonotype. This rearrangement joins TRBV7-8 to TRBJ2-7; no firm D call. Trimming removed 5 bases at V and 6 bases at J, with 8 bases between. Per the germline V gene, CDR1 is SGHVS and CDR2 is FQNEAQ. The CDR3 is made up of 11 amino acids. In nucleotides, the CDR3 is TGTGCCAGCAGCCGGGCCCGCGAGCAGTACTTC. This translates into CASSRAREQYF.

This chain connects TRBV12-3 or TRBV12-4 to TRBJ1-4; D may be TRBD1 (5 bases). The V gene lost 4 bases and the J gene lost 5 bases, with 8 bases spanning the gap. This CDR3 contains 13 residues. CDR3 in DNA: TGTGCCAGCAGTTCGGGGGTAAATGAAAAACTGTTTTTT. Protein: CASSSGVNEKLFF.

The rearrangement uses TRBV28 and TRBJ1-1; tentative D call: TRBD1 (5 bases). Per germline, CDR1 MDHEN and CDR2 SYDVKM. The CDR3 has 15 residues. Trimming took 1 base from V and 6 from J, leaving 15 bases between them. DNA of the CDR3: TGTGCCAGCAGTTTATCTCAGGGCTTTAGAGCTGAAGCTTTCTTT. Its translation is CASSLSQGFRAEAFF.

This clonotype was seen more than once but under ten times. The chain joins TRBV6-1 to TRBJ1-1; maybe TRBD1 (5 bases). CDR3 size: 17 residues. V lost 6 bases to trimming and J lost 1 base, with 21 bases between them. CDR1 and CDR2 (germline): MNHNS, SASEGT. The CDR3: CASSPNNPGRTNTEAFF. The CDR3 DNA sequence: TGTGCCAGCAGCCCGAACAACCCGGGACGGACGAACACTGAAGCTTTCTTT.

The DNA of the CDR3 is TGTGCCAGCAGTTTAGTCCCGACAGGGGCAGGAGAGCAGCCCCAGCATTTT. Its translation is CASSLVPTGAGEQPQHF. The gene calls are TRBV12-3 or TRBV12-4 and TRBJ1-5; 8 bases line up with TRBD1. V gave up 1 base and J gave up 7 bases; unmatched junction bases: 12. The CDR3 has 17 amino acids.

The chain combines TRBV28 with TRBJ1-4, with D possibly matching TRBD1 (6 bases). CDR3 length: 15 amino acids. Germline V gene data show CDR1 as MDHEN and CDR2 as SYDVKM. V was cut by 5 bases and J by 5 bases, with 15 bases left in between. DNA for the CDR3: TGTGCCAGCAGTATACGGACAGTGGGAAATGAAAAACTGTTTTTT. Encoded protein: CASSIRTVGNEKLFF.

This clonotype was counted between two and nine times. The chain joins TRBV30 to TRBJ1-2; perhaps TRBD1 as D (6 bases). V lost 1 base to trimming and J lost 8 bases, with 14 bases between them. Germline V lookup: CDR1 GTSNPN, CDR2 SVGIG (reference sequence). The CDR3 runs to 13 residues. The CDR3 sequence: CAWSAGTRSGYTF. The CDR3 DNA is TGTGCCTGGAGTGCCGGGACAAGGAGCGGCTACACCTTC.

Only a few counts were recorded for this clonotype. The chain links TRBV6-6 to TRBJ1-3, with 12 bases lining up with TRBD1. J lost 1 base, V lost 7 bases, and 11 bases had no gene match. This CDR3 spans 18 amino acids. The germline gives CDR1 MNHNY, CDR2 SVGAGI (reference sequence). CDR3 in amino acids: CASTRWGQGARSGNTIYF. The CDR3 nucleotides read TGTGCCAGCACCCGTTGGGGACAGGGGGCGAGATCTGGAAACACCATATATTTT.

CDR3 nucleotides: TGCGCCAGCAGCCAAGTCTTACTTCGGGACAGGGGAGGGGGTGAGCAGTTCTTC. Residues: CASSQVLLRDRGGGEQFF. V is TRBV4-1 and J is TRBJ2-1, with 10 bases matching TRBD1. Germline V gives CDR1 MGHRA, CDR2 YSYEKL. The junction had 15 bases not matched to a gene; V was cut back by 1 base and J by 9 bases. The CDR3 spans 18 residues.

This chain uses TRBV6-2 or TRBV6-3 with TRBJ2-7; no reliable D call. V was clipped by 0 bases and J by 2 bases, with 11 bases between them. This CDR3 has 15 amino acids. Germline V CDR1 and CDR2: MNHEY, SVGEGT. CDR3 nucleotides: TGTGCCAGCAGTTACTCAGGTAGCACTACCTACGAGCAGTACGTC. It codes for CASSYSGSTTYEQYV.

As concerns this clonotype: A much more abundant neighbour one base away suggests this may be a read error. This rearrangement joins TRBV7-9 to TRBJ2-2; TRBD1 agrees at 9 bases. Looked up from germline, CDR1 is SEHNR and CDR2 is FQNEAQ (reference sequence). V was pared by 4 bases and J by 1 base, with 1 base of the junction left unmatched. CDR3 size: 15 residues. The CDR3 reads CASSWTGENTGELFF. The CDR3 bases are TGTGCCAGCAGCTGGACAGGGGAGAACACCGGGGAGCTGTTTTTT.

This chain joins TRBV7-8 and TRBJ2-6, with 8 bases matching TRBD1. Trimming at V came to 5 bases and at J to 2 bases, leaving 8 bases not matched to a gene. Germline CDR1 and CDR2: SGHVS and FQNEAQ. The CDR3 contains 17 residues. The CDR3 protein is CASSIRIQGAGANVLTF. The CDR3 bases are TGTGCCAGCAGCATCCGGATACAGGGGGCTGGGGCCAACGTCCTGACTTTC.

The chain recombines TRBV10-3 with TRBJ1-5; maybe TRBD1 (6 bases). Germline lookup yields CDR1 ENHRY and CDR2 SYGVKD. The CDR3 sequence is 16 residues long. V was cut by 0 bases and J by 4 bases, with 13 bases left in between. CDR3 DNA: TGTGCCATCAGTGAGTCGTCCGGGGGCGGAAATCAGCCCCAGCATTTT. Protein sequence: CAISESSGGGNQPQHF.

Only a few counts were recorded for this clonotype. This chain links TRBV2 with TRBJ2-5, with a tentative D call TRBD2 (5 bases). Germline V gene data show CDR1 as SNHLY and CDR2 as FYNNEI. V was cut by 8 bases and J by 0 bases, with 10 bases left in between. The CDR3 is made up of 13 amino acids. Here the CDR3 reads CASCRGYQETQYF. The CDR3 DNA reads TGTGCCAGCTGCCGAGGGTACCAAGAGACCCAGTACTTC.